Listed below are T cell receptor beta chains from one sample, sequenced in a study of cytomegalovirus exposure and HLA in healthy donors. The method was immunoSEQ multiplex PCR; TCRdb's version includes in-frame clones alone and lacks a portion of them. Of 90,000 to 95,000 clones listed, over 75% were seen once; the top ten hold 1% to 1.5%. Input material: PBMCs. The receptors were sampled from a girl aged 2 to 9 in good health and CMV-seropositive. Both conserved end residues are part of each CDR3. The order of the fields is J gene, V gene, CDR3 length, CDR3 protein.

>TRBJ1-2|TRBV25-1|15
CASSGTDRGVPGYTF
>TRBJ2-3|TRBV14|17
CASSQEAGLPALDTQYF
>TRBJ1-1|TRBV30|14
CAWRSRAYPYEAFF
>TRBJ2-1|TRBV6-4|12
CASRNNDNEQFF
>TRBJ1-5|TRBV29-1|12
CSVSAGGQPQHF
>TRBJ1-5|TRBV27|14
CASSLRGENQPQHF
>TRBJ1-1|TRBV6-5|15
CASRPAPTRSTEAFF
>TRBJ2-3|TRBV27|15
CASSLRREVPDTQYF
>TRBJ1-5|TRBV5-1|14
CASSRTGLNQPQHF
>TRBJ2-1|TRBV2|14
CASSGLDGPGEQFF
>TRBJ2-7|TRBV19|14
CASSRLADDYEQYF
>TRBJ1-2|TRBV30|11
CAWSVLYGYTF
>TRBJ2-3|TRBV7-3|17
CASSATPAGFGTDTQYF
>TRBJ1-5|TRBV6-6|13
CASSYTGIQPQHF
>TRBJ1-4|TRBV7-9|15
CASSFGQAPGEKLFF
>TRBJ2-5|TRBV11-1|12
CASNQGGETQYF
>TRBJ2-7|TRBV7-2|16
CASSPRVTGGPYEQYF
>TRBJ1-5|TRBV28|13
CASSHDSYQPQHF
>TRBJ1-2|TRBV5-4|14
CASTTGTVNYGYTF
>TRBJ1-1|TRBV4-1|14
CASSPRDTLTEAFF
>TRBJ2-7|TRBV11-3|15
CASSPRPGPSYEQYF
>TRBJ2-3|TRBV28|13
CASIGRGADTQYF
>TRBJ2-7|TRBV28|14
CASSLPSGTYEQYF
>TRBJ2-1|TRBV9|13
CASSPGLYNEQFF
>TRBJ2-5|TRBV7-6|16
CASDLGTGGVRETQYF
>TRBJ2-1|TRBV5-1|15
CASRASGLPYNEQFF
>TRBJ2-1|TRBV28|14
CASSLVPGVGEQFF
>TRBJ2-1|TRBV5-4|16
CASSPQAEAYYNEQFF
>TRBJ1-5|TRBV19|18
CASSKTGDSRSFNQPQHF
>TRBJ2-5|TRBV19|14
CASSLGQDGETQYF
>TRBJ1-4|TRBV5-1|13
CASSYNREEKLFF
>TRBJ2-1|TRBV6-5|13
CASGGGLINEQFF
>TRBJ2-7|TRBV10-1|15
CASSELKGGPHEQYF
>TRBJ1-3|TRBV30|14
CAWDTGYSGNTIYF
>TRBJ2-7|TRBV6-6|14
CASSDRDTGYEQYF
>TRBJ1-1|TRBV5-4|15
CASSKTGRENTEAFF
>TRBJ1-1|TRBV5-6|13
CASTVSFPPEAFF
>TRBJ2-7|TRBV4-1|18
CASSHAGGSGKKSYEQYF
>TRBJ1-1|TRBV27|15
CASSLPGVMNTEAFF
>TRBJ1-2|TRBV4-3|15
CASSQEVYSNYGYTF
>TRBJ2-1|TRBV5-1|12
CASRILVHEQFF
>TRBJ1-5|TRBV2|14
CASRDSYSNQPQHF
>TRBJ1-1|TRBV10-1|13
CASSGDSYTEAFF
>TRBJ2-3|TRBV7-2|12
CASSLVQATQYF
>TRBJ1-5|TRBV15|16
CATSRDRPGGGQPQHF
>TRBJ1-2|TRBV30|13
CAWRLQGGMDYTF
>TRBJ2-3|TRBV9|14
CASSVWTATDTQYF
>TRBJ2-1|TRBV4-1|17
CASSHSGASGSGNEQFF